What follows are 25 T cell receptor beta chains derived from one specimen sequenced in a study of blood T cell repertoires in COVID-19. Produced via immunoSEQ multiplex PCR; TCRdb's table is partial and in-frame only. The sample lists roughly 66,000 clones, 80% to 95% occurring once. The sequenced sample was peripheral blood. These receptors all come from a human donor with active COVID-19. The donor label of this sample is uncertain.

In nucleotides, the CDR3 is TGTGCCAGTAGGCCCGGTTGGGGGGGCGCGGGAGAGCAGTACTTC. This codes for CASRPGWGGAGEQYF. This chain connects TRBV19 to TRBJ2-7; weak D call: TRBD2 (7 bases). CDR1 and CDR2 (germline): LNHDA, SQIVND (reference sequence). The CDR3 spans 15 residues. V lost 6 bases to trimming and J lost 7 bases, with 22 bases between them.

This clone was detected ten times or more. V and J are TRBV25-1 and TRBJ1-3; D may be TRBD1 (5 bases). Trimming shortened V by 8 bases and J by 4 bases, and 15 bases separated the two germline ends. Germline-derived CDR1 and CDR2 are MGHDK and SYGVNS. This CDR3 is 14 amino acids long. This CDR3 reads CASDGHPEGNTIYF. The CDR3 coding sequence is TGTGCCAGCGACGGACACCCGGAGGGAAACACCATATATTTT.

The chain recombines TRBV5-1 with TRBJ1-1, with D maybe TRBD1 (5 bases). Germline V gene data show CDR1 as SGHRS and CDR2 as YFSETQ. CDR3 length: 13 amino acids. The V gene lost 4 bases and the J gene lost 6 bases, with 13 bases spanning the gap. The CDR3 DNA follows: TGCGCCAGCAGCCGGGACGGAGGGGCTGAAGCTTTCTTT. Encoded protein: CASSRDGGAEAFF.

The chain uses TRBV6-5 and TRBJ2-5; TRBD2 agrees at 7 bases. J lost 7 bases, V lost 0 bases, and 8 bases had no gene match. Germline V gene lookup returns CDR1 MNHEY and CDR2 SVGAGI. The length of the CDR3 is 15 residues. CDR3 region: CASSYSPSGPTTQYF. The CDR3 region has the DNA TGTGCCAGCAGTTACTCTCCTAGCGGACCCACGACCCAGTACTTC.

J is TRBJ1-5 and V is TRBV3-1 (or the pseudogene TRBV3-2), with 9 bases aligning to TRBD1. The trim removed 4 bases at V and 7 bases at J, leaving 5 bases unmatched. Germline CDR1 LGHDT, CDR2 YNNKEL (reference sequence). This CDR3 spans 14 amino acids. As DNA, the CDR3 is TGTGCCAGCAGCCCCGGGACAGGGTCGCAGCCCCAGCATTTT. Its protein is CASSPGTGSQPQHF.

J is TRBJ2-7 and V is TRBV5-1; 8 bases are shared with TRBD1. The germline V gene encodes CDR1 SGHRS and CDR2 YFSETQ. This CDR3 region has 14 residues. With V trimmed by 4 bases and J by 1 base, 4 bases remained unmatched. CDR3 bases: TGCGCCAGCAGCCCAGGGACAGGTTCCTACGAGCAGTACTTC. Amino acid sequence: CASSPGTGSYEQYF.

J is TRBJ2-7 and V is TRBV6-5, with D possibly TRBD2 on 6 matching bases. There are 15 residues in the CDR3. Germline V gene sequence: CDR1 MNHEY, CDR2 SVGAGI. V lost 0 bases and J lost 2, with 11 bases in between. This CDR3 reads CASSYSSRETYEQYF. The CDR3 DNA reads as TGTGCCAGCAGTTACTCGAGCCGGGAGACCTACGAGCAGTACTTC.

The chain joins TRBV9 to TRBJ1-6; 11 bases are shared with TRBD1. The length of the CDR3 is 14 residues. The V gene's germline CDR1 is SGDLS and CDR2 YYNGEE. The V and J ends lost 3 bases and 10 bases, in that order; junction bases with no gene match: 3. In nucleotides, the CDR3 is TGTGCCAGCAGCGCGGGACAGGGGGGGTCACCCCTCCACTTT. As protein: CASSAGQGGSPLHF.

V gene TRBV6-5 combines with J gene TRBJ2-3, with a weak D call TRBD2 (6 bases). The V end lost 4 bases, the J end lost 2 bases, and 13 bases lay between the germline ends. The CDR3 runs to 15 residues. From germline, CDR1 is MNHEY and CDR2 SVGAGI. CDR3: CASSFGGTYTDTQYF. The CDR3 DNA sequence: TGTGCCAGCAGTTTCGGCGGGACGTACACAGATACGCAGTATTTT.

The V and J genes are TRBV7-6 and TRBJ1-4, with 10 nucleotides matching TRBD1. The CDR3 sequence is 16 residues long. Unmatched junction bases numbered 9, after V lost 6 bases and J lost 5 bases. Per the germline V gene, CDR1 is SGHVS and CDR2 is FNYEAQ. The CDR3 coding sequence is TGTGCCAGCAGGGACCCGGGACAGGGGACAAATGAAAAACTGTTTTTT. Translating gives CASRDPGQGTNEKLFF.

J is TRBJ2-3 and V is TRBV7-3, with D possibly TRBD2 on 6 matching bases. The V gene's germline CDR1 is SGHTA and CDR2 FQGTGA. The CDR3 has 15 residues. Trimming shortened V by 2 bases and J by 3 bases, and 12 bases separated the two germline ends. Written as DNA, the CDR3 is TGTGCCAGCAGCTTAGGGGGGAGTCCGACAGATACGCAGTATTTT. This encodes CASSLGGSPTDTQYF.

CDR3 loop: CASSIDSVQDSYNEQFF. CDR3 bases: TGTGCCAGTAGTATAGACTCGGTCCAGGACTCATACAATGAGCAGTTCTTC. The chain links TRBV19 to TRBJ2-1; tentative D call: TRBD2 (5 bases). This CDR3 contains 17 residues. V was clipped by 0 bases and J by 4 bases, with 16 bases between them. Germline V gene lookup returns CDR1 LNHDA and CDR2 SQIVND (reference sequence).

The rearrangement uses TRBV6-5 and TRBJ1-1; D perhaps matches TRBD1 (6 bases). This CDR3 region has 14 residues. The V end lost 7 bases, the J end lost 1 base, and 13 bases lay between the germline ends. Germline CDR1 reads MNHEY; CDR2 reads SVGAGI. The CDR3 is CASITRGGNTEAFF. In nucleotides, the CDR3 is TGTGCCAGCATTACAAGGGGGGGGAACACTGAAGCTTTCTTT.

This rearrangement joins TRBV5-1 to TRBJ1-1, with 12 bases identical to TRBD1. V lost 1 base, J lost 7 bases, and 5 bases stayed unmatched. The CDR3 length is 15 residues. The germline CDR1 and CDR2 sequences are SGHRS and YFSETQ. CDR3 region: CASSLRGTGGFEAFF. CDR3 coding DNA: TGCGCCAGCAGCTTGAGGGGGACAGGGGGCTTTGAAGCTTTCTTT.

The rearrangement joins TRBV19 to TRBJ1-5; no definite D call. This CDR3 comprises 14 residues. Germline V gene sequence: CDR1 LNHDA, CDR2 SQIVND (reference sequence). With 8 bases removed from V and 5 bases from J, the gap between germline ends came to 16 bases. The CDR3 DNA is TGTGCCAGTCGTGAAGGAGTTTGGGATCAGCCCCAGCATTTT. Protein product: CASREGVWDQPQHF.

This clone has a single count. This chain connects TRBV5-1 to TRBJ2-7; no reliable D call. Germline CDR1 and CDR2: SGHRS and YFSETQ. The CDR3 extends over 12 amino acids. The germline V and J ends were trimmed by 1 base and 3 bases, with 5 bases remaining between them. CDR3 bases: TGCGCCAGCAGCTTGTCCAACTACGAGCAGTACTTC. Protein product: CASSLSNYEQYF.

This clone has a handful of counts. This chain links TRBV6-2 or TRBV6-3 with TRBJ1-4; D is uncertain. Germline CDR1 is MNHEY and CDR2 is SVGEGT. The V end lost 6 bases, the J end lost 8 bases, and 19 bases lay between the germline ends. There are 15 residues in the CDR3. CDR3: CASSPGAGVREKLFF. DNA for the CDR3: TGTGCCAGCAGCCCCGGAGCGGGTGTTCGGGAAAAACTGTTTTTT.

V usage is TRBV4-2 and J usage is TRBJ2-5; TRBD2 might be the D (5 bases). Trimming stripped 1 base from V and 5 bases from J, with 11 bases between. Germline assignment: CDR1 LGHNA and CDR2 YNFKEQ. This CDR3 is built from 14 residues. The CDR3 nucleotides are TGTGCCAGCAGCCAAGGAGAACTAGGTGAGACCCAGTACTTC. It specifies CASSQGELGETQYF.

A word on this clone: Distinct nucleotide sequences in the sample also encode this CDR3. The genes are TRBV7-9 and TRBJ2-7, with 8 bases aligning to TRBD2. CDR1 is SEHNR, CDR2 FQNEAQ, per germline (reference sequence). The CDR3 sequence is 14 residues long. Germline trimming cut 4 bases from V and 7 bases from J; bases unmatched to any gene: 9. The CDR3 sequence: CASSSVLAESEQYF. For the CDR3, the DNA is TGTGCCAGCAGCTCCGTACTAGCGGAGTCGGAGCAGTACTTC. Full variable domain (remainder filled in from reference TRBV7-9 and TRBJ2-7): DTGVSQNPRHKITKRGQNVTFRCDPISEHNRLYWYRQTLGQGPEFLTYFQNEAQLEKSRLLSDRFSAERPKGSFSTLEIQRTEQGDSAMYLCASSSVLAESEQYFGPGTRLTVT.

The DNA for the CDR3 is TGTGCCATCAGCTCGACCGGGAATAATTCACCCCTCCACTTT. It encodes CAISSTGNNSPLHF. The rearrangement joins TRBV10-3 to TRBJ1-6; D gene ambiguous. V lost 6 bases and J lost 5, with 11 bases in between. Germline V gene lookup returns CDR1 ENHRY and CDR2 SYGVKD. CDR3 length: 14 residues.

The chain couples TRBV7-2 to TRBJ2-2; D gene unclear. CDR3 length: 13 residues. Germline assignment: CDR1 SGHTA and CDR2 FQGNSA. Trimming shortened V by 5 bases and J by 8 bases, and 12 bases separated the two germline ends. The CDR3 DNA sequence: TGTGCCAGCAGCGGCGGAAGACTGGGGGAGCTGTTTTTT. Protein: CASSGGRLGELFF.

The rearrangement joins TRBV9 to TRBJ2-3; no clear D gene. The CDR3 covers 12 residues. Trimming removed 2 bases at V and 4 bases at J, with 5 bases between. CDR1 SGDLS and CDR2 YYNGEE come from the germline V gene. The CDR3 DNA is TGTGCCAGCAGCGTCGTCCCAGATACGCAGTATTTT. This encodes CASSVVPDTQYF.

This chain links TRBV19 with TRBJ1-2; the D is unclear. There are 12 residues in the CDR3. Germline-derived CDR1 and CDR2 are LNHDA and SQIVND (reference sequence). Trimming stripped 4 bases from V and 6 bases from J, with 9 bases between. This chain's CDR3 is CASSRRPDGYTF. CDR3 coding DNA: TGTGCCAGTAGTAGGAGGCCCGATGGCTACACCTTC.

The chain couples TRBV5-6 to TRBJ2-5; 7 bases line up with TRBD1. CDR3 length: 15 residues. Trimming took 1 base from V and 2 from J; bases not matched to a gene: 5. Germline V gene lookup returns CDR1 SGHDT and CDR2 YYEEEE. CDR3 region: CASSLLTGEQETQYF. The CDR3 coding sequence is TGTGCCAGCAGCTTGCTAACAGGGGAACAAGAGACCCAGTACTTC.

This chain joins TRBV5-4 and TRBJ2-3, with 7 nucleotides matching TRBD1. CDR3 size: 15 residues. Germline CDR1 SGHNT, CDR2 YYREEE (reference sequence). The trim removed 4 bases at V and 5 bases at J, leaving 10 bases unmatched. The CDR3 loop is CASSPEQGSIDTQYF. The CDR3 DNA reads TGTGCCAGCAGCCCTGAACAGGGGTCGATAGATACGCAGTATTTT.